One sample yielded the 8 T cell receptor beta chains listed below, sequenced in a study of blood T cell repertoires in COVID-19. TCRdb's copy holds only in-frame clones and misses some; the assay was immunoSEQ multiplex PCR. The data show 130,000 or so clones, 65% to 90% seen once. Material for sequencing was peripheral blood. The origin of the receptors is a woman aged 60-75 years with active or convalescent COVID-19.

This chain uses TRBV7-3 with TRBJ2-2; no reliable D call. This CDR3 spans 13 amino acids. Trimming pared 2 bases from V and 5 bases from J, leaving 6 bases between. Per the germline V gene, CDR1 is SGHTA and CDR2 is FQGTGA. The chain's CDR3 is CASSLGPTGELFF. In DNA form, the CDR3 reads TGTGCCAGCAGCTTAGGGCCAACCGGGGAGCTGTTTTTT. Using reference TRBV7-3 and TRBJ2-2 for the parts outside the CDR3, the full variable domain is GAGVSQTPSNKVTEKGKYVELRCDPISGHTALYWYRQSLGQGPEFLIYFQGTGAADDSGLPNDRFFAVRPEGSVSTLKIQRTERGDSAVYLCASSLGPTGELFFGEGSRLTVL.

The chain joins TRBV29-1 to TRBJ2-3; a weak D match, TRBD1 (7 bases). There are 14 residues in the CDR3. V was clipped by 8 bases and J by 10 bases, with 25 bases between them. In germline, CDR1 is SQVTM, CDR2 ANQGSEA. The CDR3 nucleotides read TGCAGCACCAAAAGAGGGGGCCGGGGGATTTCGCAGTATTTT. Amino acids: CSTKRGGRGISQYF.

This clone came up once. The chain joins TRBV5-8 to TRBJ2-3; the match to TRBD2 covers 7 bases. CDR1 is SGHTS and CDR2 is YDEGEE in the germline V gene. The CDR3 is 15 amino acids. The V segment lost 4 bases and the J segment 1 base; nucleotides outside the gene matches: 6. The CDR3 spells CASSQTAGGTDTQYF. For the CDR3, the DNA is TGTGCCAGCAGCCAAACGGCGGGGGGCACAGATACGCAGTATTTT. Together with reference TRBV5-8 and TRBJ2-3, the CDR3 gives the full variable domain: EAGVTQSPTHLIKTRGQQATLRCSPISGHTSVYWYQQALGLGLQFLLWYDEGEERNRGNFPPRFSGRQFPNYSSELNVNALELEDSALYLCASSQTAGGTDTQYFGPGTRLTVL.

Written as DNA, the CDR3 is TGTGCCAGCAGTTTTCGGGAACGGCCCTACGAGCAGTACTTC. Protein product: CASSFRERPYEQYF. V gene TRBV28 combines with J gene TRBJ2-7; D might be TRBD2 (5 bases). Trimming shortened V by 3 bases and J by 2 bases, and 11 bases separated the two germline ends. This CDR3 comprises 14 residues. The germline V gene has CDR1 MDHEN and CDR2 SYDVKM.

The table lists this clone with a count of one. The chain couples TRBV11-3 to TRBJ2-1; D not resolved. There are 13 residues in the CDR3. CDR1 is SGHNT and CDR2 is YENEEA in the germline V gene. Between the trimmed V and J ends, which lost 1 base and 5 bases, there was a span of 6 bases. As DNA, the CDR3 is TGTGCCAGCAGCTTAGCGCGGAACAATGAGCAGTTCTTC. This translates into CASSLARNNEQFF. The complete variable domain, with remaining parts taken from reference TRBV11-3 and TRBJ2-1, reads EAGVVQSPRYKIIEKKQPVAFWCNPISGHNTLYWYLQNLGQGPELLIRYENEEAVDDSQLPKDRFSAERLKGVDSTLKIQPAELGDSAVYLCASSLARNNEQFFGPGTRLTVL.

The genes are TRBV11-2 and TRBJ1-1, with a tentative D call TRBD1 (5 bases). The germline gives CDR1 SGHAT, CDR2 FQNNGV. V was trimmed by 4 bases and J by 0 bases, leaving 12 bases between them. The CDR3 length is 15 residues. CDR3 in DNA: TGTGCCAGCAGCTCCCGTGCAGGGTTGAACACTGAAGCTTTCTTT. Its protein product is CASSSRAGLNTEAFF.

The chain joins TRBV30 to TRBJ2-5; 12 bases are shared with TRBD2. This CDR3 has 16 residues. The V segment lost 0 bases and the J segment 3 bases; nucleotides outside the gene matches: 5. The germline V gene has CDR1 GTSNPN and CDR2 SVGIG (reference sequence). The CDR3 DNA follows: TGTGCCTGGAGTGTACGGACTAGCGGGATGGAAGAGACCCAGTACTTC. Translating it yields CAWSVRTSGMEETQYF. Variable domain in full (rest from reference TRBV30 and TRBJ2-5): SQTIHQWPATLVQPVGSPLSLECTVEGTSNPNLYWYRQAAGRGLQLLFYSVGIGQISSEVPQNLSASRPQDRQFILSSKKLLLSDSGFYLCAWSVRTSGMEETQYFGPGTRLLVL.

A single count supports this clone. The rearrangement joins TRBV5-1 to TRBJ1-3, with 8 positions matching TRBD1. The CDR3 covers 16 residues. Germline CDR1 reads SGHRS; CDR2 reads YFSETQ. Trimming took 3 bases from V and 2 from J; bases not matched to a gene: 7. The CDR3 coding sequence is TGCGCCAGCAGCTCTTCAGGGGGCGCGACTGGAAACACCATATATTTT. Translation: CASSSSGGATGNTIYF.